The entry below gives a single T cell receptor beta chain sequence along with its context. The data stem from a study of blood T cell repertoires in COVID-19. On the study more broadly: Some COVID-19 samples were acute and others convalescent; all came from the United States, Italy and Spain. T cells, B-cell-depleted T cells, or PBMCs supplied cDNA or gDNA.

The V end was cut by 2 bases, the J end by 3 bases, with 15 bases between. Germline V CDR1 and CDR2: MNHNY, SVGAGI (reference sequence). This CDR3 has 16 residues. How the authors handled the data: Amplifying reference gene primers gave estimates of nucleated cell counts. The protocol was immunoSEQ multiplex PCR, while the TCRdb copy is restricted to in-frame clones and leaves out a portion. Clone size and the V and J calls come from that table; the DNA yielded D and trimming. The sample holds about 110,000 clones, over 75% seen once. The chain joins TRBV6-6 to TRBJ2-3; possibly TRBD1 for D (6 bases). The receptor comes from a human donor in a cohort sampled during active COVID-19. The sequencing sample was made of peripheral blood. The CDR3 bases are TGTGCCAGCAGTTACACGACCACAGGGATAACAGATACGCAGTATTTT. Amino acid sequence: CASSYTTTGITDTQYF.